This TCR beta chain was sequenced in a study of T cell changes during pregnancy in multiple sclerosis. There are a few counts of this clone. Some clones are missing from TCRdb's copy, which holds only in-frame ones; the method was immunoSEQ multiplex PCR. The sample carries 25,000 to 35,000 clones, nearly 90% recorded once. Germline-derived CDR1 and CDR2 are SEHNR and FQNEAQ (reference sequence). After removal of 4 bases from V and 3 bases from J, the junction contained 2 bases not matched to a gene. The CDR3 length is 14 residues. This chain links TRBV7-9 with TRBJ2-1; 8 bases map to TRBD1. The sample in question was CD8+ T cells from peripheral blood mononuclear cells, obtained in the second trimester of pregnancy. This clonotype was sampled from a female donor with multiple sclerosis, enrolled in a pregnancy study. The CDR3 is CASSSGQGYNEQFF. CDR3 nucleotides: TGTGCCAGCAGCTCAGGACAGGGCTACAATGAGCAGTTCTTC.